Below, one T cell receptor beta chain is given with its context. Its target antigen remains unknown. Qualities for individual bases were not recorded, and no much larger clone is one base off. This specimen comes from a study of OX40 agonist ivuxolimab in advanced cancers. As for the study more broadly: The costimulatory receptor OX40 (CD134) was targeted by ivuxolimab, a fully human IgG2 agonistic monoclonal antibody. Intravenous ivuxolimab was administered to patients every 2 weeks at six dose levels: 0.01, 0.1, 0.3, 1.5, 3 and 10 mg/kg. Of the approximately 53 patients in dose escalation, about 20 had hepatocellular carcinoma, about 15 had melanoma, 9 had renal cell carcinoma and 9 had head and neck cancer. In the dose-escalation cohort, roughly four fifths of patients were male, and the mean age was roughly 60 years, with a range of about 23 to 80. Prior anti-PD-1, anti-PD-L1 or anti-CTLA-4 therapy was permitted, and checkpoint inhibitors had been received by roughly 42% of dose-escalation patients. Partial responses occurred in three dose-escalation patients, of whom one had hepatocellular carcinoma and two had cutaneous melanoma. Peripheral TCRbeta sequencing aimed to test whether ivuxolimab altered TCR sequence diversity and caused clonal T-cell expansion. The paper describes the monotherapy dose-escalation part (N of about 55 patients) of the phase I trial of ivuxolimab.

Patients with autoimmune disease history or receiving systemic immunosuppression were excluded from the trial. Peripheral blood for TCR sequencing was drawn from every dose cohort at baseline, at cycle 4 day 1 and at cycle 7 day 1. The samples were taken from a phase I, first-in-human, multicenter, open-label dose-escalation trial of ivuxolimab. The trial enrolled adults with locally advanced or metastatic head and neck squamous cell, hepatocellular, melanoma or renal cell carcinoma. CD4+ and CD8+ T cells were sorted separately from peripheral blood before TCR sequencing. Trimming takes 5 bases from V and 7 bases from J, and the germline ends sit 18 bases apart. The CDR3 covers 15 residues, taking in both the cysteine and the phenylalanine. Solely the CDR3 DNA is kept, with 45 bases framed from the first base. The CDR1 and CDR2 encoded by the germline V gene (reference sequence) are SEHNR and FQNEAQ.

Genomic DNA was extracted from sorted cells for sequencing of the TCRbeta CDR3 region. The immunoSEQ Assay was used to sequence the TCRbeta CDR3 regions. Imported from immuneACCESS, the table was reduced by TCRdb to in-frame sequences with V and J called. These copies leave out some clones; in studies compared against another copy, an unresolved V gene accounts for under half, and the cause of the remainder is not known. In this sample the table shows 120,000 or so clones, approximately 89% of which occur a single time. Together, the top ten hold about 0.25% of the sample. Overall study results and their limits: Low levels of normalized T-cell clonal expansion were also shown by some nonresponding patients. After ivuxolimab, expanded clones were on average more numerous among CD8+ T cells than among CD4+ T cells. In partial responders in the 0.1-3.0 mg/kg groups, normalized peripheral clonal expansion was found to be among the lowest, especially among CD8+ T cells. At doses of 0.1 to 3.0 mg/kg, clonal expansion of both CD4+ and CD8+ T cells in blood was seen between baseline and week 6. Antigen specificity was not determined for the clonally expanded peripheral T cells.

This specimen consisted of CD4+ or CD8+ T cells sorted from blood, obtained in a trial of the OX40 agonist ivuxolimab. Here the chain combines TRBV7-9 and TRBJ2-1; the D segment could be TRBD2, given 6 matching bases. The TCR was taken from an adult with an advanced solid tumor such as melanoma, head and neck, liver or kidney cancer. Here is the DNA: TGTGCCAGCAGCCCCGGGGGTTCTGGGTTAAATGAGCAGTTCTTC. Translated, this is CASSPGGSGLNEQFF.